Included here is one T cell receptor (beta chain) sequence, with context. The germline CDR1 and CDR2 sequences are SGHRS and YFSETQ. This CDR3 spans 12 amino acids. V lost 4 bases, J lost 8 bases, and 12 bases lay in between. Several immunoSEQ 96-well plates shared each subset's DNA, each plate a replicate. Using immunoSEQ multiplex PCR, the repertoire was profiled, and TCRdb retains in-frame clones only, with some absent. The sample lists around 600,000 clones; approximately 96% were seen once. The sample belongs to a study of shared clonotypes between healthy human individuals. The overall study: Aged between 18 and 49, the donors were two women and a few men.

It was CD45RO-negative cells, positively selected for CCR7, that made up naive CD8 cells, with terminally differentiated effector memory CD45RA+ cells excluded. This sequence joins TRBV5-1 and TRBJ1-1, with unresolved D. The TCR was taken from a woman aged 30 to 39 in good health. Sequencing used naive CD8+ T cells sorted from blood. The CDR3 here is CASSGEGREAFF. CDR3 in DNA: TGCGCCAGCAGCGGCGAGGGTCGCGAAGCTTTCTTT. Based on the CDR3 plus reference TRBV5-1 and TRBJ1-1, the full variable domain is KAGVTQTPRYLIKTRGQQVTLSCSPISGHRSVSWYQQTPGQGLQFLFEYFSETQRNKGNFPGRFSGRQFSNSRSEMNVSTLELGDSALYLCASSGEGREAFFGQGTRLTVV.